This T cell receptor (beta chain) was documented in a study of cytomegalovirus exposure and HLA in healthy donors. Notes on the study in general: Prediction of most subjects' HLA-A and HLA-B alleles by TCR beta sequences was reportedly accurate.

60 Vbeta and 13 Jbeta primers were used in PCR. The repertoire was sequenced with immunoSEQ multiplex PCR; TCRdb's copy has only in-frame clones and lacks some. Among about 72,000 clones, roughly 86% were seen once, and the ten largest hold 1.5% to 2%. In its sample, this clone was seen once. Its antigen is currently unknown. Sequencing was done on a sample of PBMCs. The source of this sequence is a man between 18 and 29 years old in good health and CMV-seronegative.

The CDR3: CATRSGPRGFQPQHF. CDR3 DNA sequence: TGTGCCACCAGGTCCGGACCCCGGGGATTCCAGCCCCAGCATTTT. J is TRBJ1-5 and V is TRBV6-5; no definite D call. Trimming left V 10 bases short and J 7 bases short, with 23 bases between. Germline V gene lookup returns CDR1 MNHEY and CDR2 SVGAGI. This CDR3 spans 15 amino acids.